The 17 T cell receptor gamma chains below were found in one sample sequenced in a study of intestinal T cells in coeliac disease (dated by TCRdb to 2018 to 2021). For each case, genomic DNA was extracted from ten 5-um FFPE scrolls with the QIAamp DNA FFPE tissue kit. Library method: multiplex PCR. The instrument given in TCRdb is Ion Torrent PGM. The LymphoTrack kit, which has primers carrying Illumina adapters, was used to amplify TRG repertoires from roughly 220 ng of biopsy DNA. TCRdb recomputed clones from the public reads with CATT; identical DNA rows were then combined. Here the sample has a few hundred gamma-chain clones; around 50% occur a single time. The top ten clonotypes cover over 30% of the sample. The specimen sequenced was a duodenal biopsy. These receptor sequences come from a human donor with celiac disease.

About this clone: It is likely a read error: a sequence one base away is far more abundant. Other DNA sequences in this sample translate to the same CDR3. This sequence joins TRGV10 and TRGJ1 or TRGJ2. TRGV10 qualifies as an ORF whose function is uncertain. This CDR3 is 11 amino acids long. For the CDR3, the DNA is TGTGCCGCGTGGGAGTATTATAAGAAACTCTTT. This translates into CAAWEYYKKLF.

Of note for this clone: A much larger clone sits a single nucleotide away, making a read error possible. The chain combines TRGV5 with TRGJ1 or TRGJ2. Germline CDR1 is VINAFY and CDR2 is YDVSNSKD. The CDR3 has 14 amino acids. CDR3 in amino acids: CATWDRQESDKKLF. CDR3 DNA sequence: TGCGCCACCTGGGACAGGCAGGAAAGCGATAAGAAACTCTTT.

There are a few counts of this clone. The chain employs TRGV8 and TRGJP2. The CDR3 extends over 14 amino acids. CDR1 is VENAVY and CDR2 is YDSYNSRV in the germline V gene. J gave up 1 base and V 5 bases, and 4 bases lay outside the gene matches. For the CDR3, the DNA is TGTGCCACCTGGGTTCTTAGTAGTGATTGGATCAAGACGTTT. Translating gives CATWVLSSDWIKTF.

The CDR3 DNA follows: TGTGCCACCTGGGGACGGTCGAAATTTGACGGGAATACCACTGGTTGGTTCAAGATATTT. This codes for CATWGRSKFDGNTTGWFKIF. The J gene is TRGJP1, the V gene TRGV2. There are 20 residues in the CDR3. Germline V CDR1 and CDR2: EGSNGY, YDSYNSKV. Trimming cost V 5 bases and J 0 bases; bases outside gene matches: 21.

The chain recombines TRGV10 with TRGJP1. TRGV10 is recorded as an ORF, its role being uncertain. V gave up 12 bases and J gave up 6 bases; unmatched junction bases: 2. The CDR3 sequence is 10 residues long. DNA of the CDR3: TGTGCTGCAGCTGGTTGGTTCAAGATATTT. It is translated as CAAAGWFKIF.

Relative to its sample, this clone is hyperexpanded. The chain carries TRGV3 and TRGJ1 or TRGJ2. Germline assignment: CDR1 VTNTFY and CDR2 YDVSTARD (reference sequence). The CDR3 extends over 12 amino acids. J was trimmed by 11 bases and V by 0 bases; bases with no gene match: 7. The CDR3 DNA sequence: TGTGCCACCTGGGACAGGCCTATTGAGAAACTCTTT. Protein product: CATWDRPIEKLF.

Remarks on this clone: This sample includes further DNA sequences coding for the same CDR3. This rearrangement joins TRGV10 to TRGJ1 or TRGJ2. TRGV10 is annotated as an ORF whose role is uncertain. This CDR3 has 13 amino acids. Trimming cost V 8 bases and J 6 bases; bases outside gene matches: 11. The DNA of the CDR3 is TGTGCTGCGTGGGACGGGGGTTGTTATAAGAAACTCTTT. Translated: CAAWDGGCYKKLF.

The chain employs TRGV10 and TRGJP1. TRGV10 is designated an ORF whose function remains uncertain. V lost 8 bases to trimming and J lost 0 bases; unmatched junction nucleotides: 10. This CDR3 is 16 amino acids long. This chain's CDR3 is CAAWDYWDTTGWFKIF. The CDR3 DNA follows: TGTGCTGCGTGGGATTATTGGGATACCACTGGTTGGTTCAAGATATTT.

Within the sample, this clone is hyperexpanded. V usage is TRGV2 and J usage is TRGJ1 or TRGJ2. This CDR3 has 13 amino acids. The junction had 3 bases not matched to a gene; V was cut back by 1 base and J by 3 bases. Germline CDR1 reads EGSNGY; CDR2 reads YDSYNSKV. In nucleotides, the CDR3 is TGTGCCACCTGGGACGGATCTTATTATAAGAAACTCTTT. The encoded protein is CATWDGSYYKKLF.

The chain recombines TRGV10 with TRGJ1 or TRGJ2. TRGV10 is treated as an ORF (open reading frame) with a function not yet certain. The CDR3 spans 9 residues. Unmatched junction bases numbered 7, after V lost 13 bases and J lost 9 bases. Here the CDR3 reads CAGVGKKLF. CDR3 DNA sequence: TGTGCTGGCGTGGGTAAGAAACTCTTT.

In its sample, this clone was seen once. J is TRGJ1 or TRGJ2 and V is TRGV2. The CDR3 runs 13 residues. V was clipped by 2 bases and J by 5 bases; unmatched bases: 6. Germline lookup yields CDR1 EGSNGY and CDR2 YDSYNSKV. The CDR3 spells CATWDDTNYKKLF. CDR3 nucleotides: TGTGCCACCTGGGACGATACTAATTATAAGAAACTCTTT.

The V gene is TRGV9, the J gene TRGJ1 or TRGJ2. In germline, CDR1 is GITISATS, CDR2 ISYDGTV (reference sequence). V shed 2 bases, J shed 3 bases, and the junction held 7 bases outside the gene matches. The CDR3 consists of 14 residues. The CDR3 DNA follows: TGTGCCTTGTGGGAGGGAGACGCTTATTATAAGAAACTCTTT. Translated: CALWEGDAYYKKLF.

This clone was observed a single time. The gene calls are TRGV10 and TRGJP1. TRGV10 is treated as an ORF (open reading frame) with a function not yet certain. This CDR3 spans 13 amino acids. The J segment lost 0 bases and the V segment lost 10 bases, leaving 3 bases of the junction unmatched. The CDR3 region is CAASHTTGWFKIF. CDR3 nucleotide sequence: TGTGCTGCGTCTCATACCACTGGTTGGTTCAAGATATTT.

This CDR3 reads CATWGFKGYKKLF. CDR3 coding DNA: TGTGCCACCTGGGGATTTAAGGGTTATAAGAAACTCTTT. The chain joins TRGV8 to TRGJ1 or TRGJ2. The CDR3 spans 13 residues. The trim removed 5 bases at V and 6 bases at J, leaving 10 bases unmatched. Germline V CDR1 and CDR2: VENAVY, YDSYNSRV.

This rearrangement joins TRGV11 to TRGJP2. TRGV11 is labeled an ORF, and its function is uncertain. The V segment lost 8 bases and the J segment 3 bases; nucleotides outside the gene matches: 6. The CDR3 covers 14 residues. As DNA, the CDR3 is TGTGCCTGCTGGACTCTTCGTAGTGATTGGATCAAGACGTTT. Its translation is CACWTLRSDWIKTF.

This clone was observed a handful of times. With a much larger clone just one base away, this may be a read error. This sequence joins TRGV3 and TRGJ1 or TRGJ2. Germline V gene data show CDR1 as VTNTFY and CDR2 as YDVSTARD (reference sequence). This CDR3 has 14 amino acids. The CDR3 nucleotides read TGTGCCACCTGGGGCAGGGACCGTTATTATAAGAAACTCTTT. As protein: CATWGRDRYYKKLF.

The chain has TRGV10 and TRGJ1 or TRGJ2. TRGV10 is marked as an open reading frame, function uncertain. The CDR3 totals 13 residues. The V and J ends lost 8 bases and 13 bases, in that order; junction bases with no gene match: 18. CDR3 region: CAAWDYKGLRKLF. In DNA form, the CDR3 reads TGTGCTGCGTGGGATTATAAGGGTTTGAGAAAACTCTTT.